This record covers a single T cell receptor beta chain. What it binds is unknown. The CDR3 spans 14 residues. Germline values: CDR1 KGHSH, CDR2 LQKENI. The V and J ends lost 2 bases and 2 bases respectively, with 10 bases between them. The data stem from a study of OX40 agonist ivuxolimab in advanced cancers. Broader study findings: At 0.1 to 3.0 mg/kg and by week 6, clonal expansion occurred in CD4+ and CD8+ blood T cells. With doses of 0.1-3.0 mg/kg, partial responders showed among the lowest clonal expansion.

Sequencing was performed with immunoSEQ multiplex PCR; in TCRdb, only in-frame clones are kept and a portion is missing. The repertoire holds fewer than 65,000 clones, with around 87% as singletons. The sequences come from CD4+ or CD8+ T cells sorted from blood, collected in a trial of the OX40 agonist ivuxolimab. This receptor was taken from an adult with an advanced solid tumor such as melanoma, head and neck, liver or kidney cancer. This sequence joins TRBV18 and TRBJ2-7, with TRBD1 as a possible D gene (6 bases). This CDR3 reads CASSPSQGTYEQYF. Written as DNA, the CDR3 is TGTGCCAGCTCACCATCACAGGGTACCTACGAGCAGTACTTC.